This paragraph reports one T cell receptor (beta chain). As handled by the study authors: Reference gene primer amplification gave nucleated cell count estimates. Profiling relied on immunoSEQ multiplex PCR, and the TCRdb table lists in-frame clones only, not all of them. The V and J calls and clone size come from that table; D and trimming were worked out from the DNA. Here the sample spans about 380,000 clones, about 90% being singletons. V gave up 4 bases and J gave up 8 bases; unmatched junction bases: 7. Germline-derived CDR1 and CDR2 are MDHEN and SYDVKM. The length of the CDR3 is 14 residues. Allocation to cohorts depended on clinical history reported by the participants. Two negative PCRs, clearance, or symptom resolution characterized the recovered Cohort 3 donors. The entry originates in a study of blood T cell repertoires in COVID-19. Across the whole study: In each case, the material was cDNA or gDNA derived from T cells, B-cell-depleted T cells, or PBMCs.

The origin of this receptor is a woman aged 25 to 45 who had recovered from COVID-19. The chain is built from TRBV28 and TRBJ1-1, with 10 bases lining up with TRBD1. The source material was PBMCs or T cells enriched from blood (not recorded which). CDR3 in amino acids: CASSSGQGGWEAFF. CDR3 DNA sequence: TGTGCCAGCAGTTCCGGACAGGGGGGGTGGGAAGCTTTCTTT.